The 4 T cell receptor beta chains below all came from one sample that was sequenced in a study of cytomegalovirus exposure and HLA in healthy donors. This PCR relied on a set of 60 Vbeta primers and 13 Jbeta primers. Clones were sequenced by immunoSEQ multiplex PCR, and TCRdb holds only the in-frame ones, with some missing. The table records about 190,000 clones, 65% to 85% of them present only once. Source material: PBMCs. Receptors were obtained from a woman aged 18-29 years in good health and CMV-seronegative.

This clone was detected only a few times. V is TRBV25-1 and J is TRBJ1-2; 8 bases line up with TRBD1. This CDR3 is 16 amino acids long. With 3 bases clipped from V and 6 bases from J, the junction kept 12 bases outside the gene matches. Germline assignment: CDR1 MGHDK and CDR2 SYGVNS. The CDR3 bases are TGTGCCAGCAGTGATCACGGACAGGGCCTTGGGGATGGCTACACCTTC. This sequence encodes CASSDHGQGLGDGYTF.

The rearrangement links TRBV19 to TRBJ1-6; D might be TRBD1 (6 bases). V shed 9 bases and J shed 5 bases, with 17 bases lying between them. Looked up from germline, CDR1 is LNHDA and CDR2 is SQIVND (reference sequence). The CDR3 extends over 15 amino acids. The CDR3 DNA reads TGTGCCAGCTCTCGTCGGACAGCTAATAATTCACCCCTCCACTTT. Amino acid sequence: CASSRRTANNSPLHF.

This clone was seen more than once but under ten times. The chain links TRBV2 to TRBJ2-7; D unresolved. The V gene's germline CDR1 is SNHLY and CDR2 FYNNEI. This CDR3 contains 15 residues. V shed 6 bases and J shed 0 bases, with 15 bases lying between them. CDR3 protein: CASRSEIKSSYEQYF. The DNA of the CDR3 is TGTGCCAGCAGGTCCGAAATAAAGAGCTCCTACGAGCAGTACTTC. The whole variable domain, remainder taken from reference TRBV2 and TRBJ2-7, is EPEVTQTPSHQVTQMGQEVILRCVPISNHLYFYWYRQILGQKVEFLVSFYNNEISEKSEIFDDQFSVERPDGSNFTLKIRSTKLEDSAMYFCASRSEIKSSYEQYFGPGTRLTVT.

The chain has TRBV14 and TRBJ2-3; 9 nucleotides match TRBD2. The CDR3 length is 17 residues. The V gene's germline CDR1 is SGHDN and CDR2 FVKESK. V lost 4 bases, J lost 4 bases, and 12 bases stayed unmatched. CDR3 region: CASSRGGAGGVADTQYF. The CDR3 DNA reads as TGTGCCAGCAGCCGTGGGGGAGCGGGAGGAGTGGCAGATACGCAGTATTTT.